This T cell receptor beta chain came from a study of T-cell memory formation after mild COVID-19. TCRdb reprocessed the 5' RACE reads with MiXCR, giving one entry per CDR3 protein. The repertoire has approximately 240,000 distinct CDR3 sequences, roughly 17% of them found once; the top ten carry approximately 3.4%. CDR3 length: 12 residues. The germline gives CDR1 DFQATT, CDR2 SNEGSKA (reference sequence). J gave up 3 bases and V 6 bases, and 1 base lay outside the gene matches. The sequencing input was PBMCs or a T cell subset sorted from them (not recorded which). This chain connects TRBV20-1 to TRBJ1-4; 7 nucleotides agree with TRBD1. The receptor's source is a man in his late teens or twenties who had mild COVID-19 (a few samples of this study predate the infection). Cell type and time point are not known. The CDR3 DNA follows: TGCAGTGCCGGGACAGCTAATGAAAAACTGTTTTTT. Its translation is CSAGTANEKLFF.